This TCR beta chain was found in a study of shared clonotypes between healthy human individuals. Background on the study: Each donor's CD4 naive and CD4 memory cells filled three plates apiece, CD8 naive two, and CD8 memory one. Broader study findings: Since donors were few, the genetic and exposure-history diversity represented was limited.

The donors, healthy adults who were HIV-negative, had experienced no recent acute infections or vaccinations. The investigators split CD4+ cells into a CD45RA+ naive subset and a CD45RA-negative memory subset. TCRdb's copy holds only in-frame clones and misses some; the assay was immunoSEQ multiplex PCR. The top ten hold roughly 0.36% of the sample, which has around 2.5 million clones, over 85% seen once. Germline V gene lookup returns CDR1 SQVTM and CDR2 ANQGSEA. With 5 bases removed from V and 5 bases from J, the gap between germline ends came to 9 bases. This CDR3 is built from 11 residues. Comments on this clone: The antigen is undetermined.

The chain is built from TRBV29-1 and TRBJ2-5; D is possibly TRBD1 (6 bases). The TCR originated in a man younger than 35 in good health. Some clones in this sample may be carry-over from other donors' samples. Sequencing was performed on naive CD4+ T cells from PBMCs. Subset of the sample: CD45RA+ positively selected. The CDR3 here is CSVNREETQYF. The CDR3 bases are TGCAGCGTTAACAGGGAGGAGACCCAGTACTTC.